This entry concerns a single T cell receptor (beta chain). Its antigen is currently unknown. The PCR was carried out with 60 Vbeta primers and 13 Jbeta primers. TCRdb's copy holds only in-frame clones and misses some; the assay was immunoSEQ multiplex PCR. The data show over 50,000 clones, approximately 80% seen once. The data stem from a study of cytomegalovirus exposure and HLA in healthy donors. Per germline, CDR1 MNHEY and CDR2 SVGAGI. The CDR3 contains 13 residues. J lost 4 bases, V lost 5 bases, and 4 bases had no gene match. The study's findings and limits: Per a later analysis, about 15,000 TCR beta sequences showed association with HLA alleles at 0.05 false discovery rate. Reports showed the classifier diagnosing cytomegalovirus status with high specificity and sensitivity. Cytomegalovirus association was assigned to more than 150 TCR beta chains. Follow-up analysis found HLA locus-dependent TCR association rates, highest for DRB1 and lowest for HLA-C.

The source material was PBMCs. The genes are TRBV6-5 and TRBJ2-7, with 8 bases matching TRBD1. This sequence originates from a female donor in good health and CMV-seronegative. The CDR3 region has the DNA TGTGCCAGCAGTCGACAGGGGAGATACGAGCAGTACTTC. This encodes CASSRQGRYEQYF.